Following are 3 T cell receptor beta chains from one sample sequenced in a study of T cells in Graves' hyperthyroidism and ophthalmopathy. Amplified TCR beta CDR3 regions derived from RNA transcripts. HTBI primers were the set used in a first-round RT-PCR of the TCR CDR3. TCRdb reanalysed the multiplex PCR reads using MiXCR and keeps one entry per CDR3 protein. Of fewer than 350,000 distinct CDR3 sequences in the sample, 18% were seen once. The specimen sequenced was blood. These receptor sequences come from a woman aged 45-65 years with Graves' hyperthyroidism.

This clonotype appeared a few times. The V call is TRBV10-1, the J call TRBJ2-1, with 11 bases that match TRBD2. V lost 7 bases, J lost 5 bases, and 19 bases stayed unmatched. Germline V gene data show CDR1 as WNHNN and CDR2 as SYGVQD (reference sequence). This CDR3 is 19 amino acids long. The CDR3 sequence is CASTSLLAGGPLDDNEQFF. CDR3 nucleotide sequence: TGCGCCAGCACCAGTCTCTTAGCGGGAGGGCCCCTGGACGACAATGAGCAGTTCTTC.

The sample holds a few counts of this clonotype. V gene TRBV5-1 combines with J gene TRBJ2-2, with 10 bases that match TRBD2. The CDR3 length is 16 residues. The junction had 5 bases not matched to a gene; V was cut back by 0 bases and J by 6 bases. The germline V gene has CDR1 SGHRS and CDR2 YFSETQ. The CDR3 region is CASSLVPSGSSGELFF. The CDR3 DNA reads as TGCGCCAGCAGCTTGGTTCCTAGCGGGAGTTCCGGGGAGCTGTTTTTT.

A few counts support this clonotype. The chain links TRBV19 to TRBJ2-5; 10 positions match TRBD1. Trimming cost V 6 bases and J 4 bases; bases outside gene matches: 8. The CDR3 consists of 15 residues. Per germline, CDR1 LNHDA and CDR2 SQIVND (reference sequence). CDR3 in DNA: TGTGCCAGTAGCCAGGGGACAGGGGATTCAGAGACCCAGTACTTC. Its protein is CASSQGTGDSETQYF.